One TCR beta chain is described in this entry. This specimen comes from a study of blood T cell repertoires in COVID-19. As handled by the study authors: Amplified reference gene primers provided the basis for estimating nucleated cell counts. The assay was immunoSEQ multiplex PCR, and TCRdb's table has in-frame clones only and misses some. The DNA was the basis for D and trimming; V, J and clone size are from that table. The sample carries around 94,000 clones, 91% recorded once. CDR1 and CDR2 (germline): SGHNT, YYREEE (reference sequence). V lost 3 bases to trimming and J lost 5 bases; unmatched junction nucleotides: 12. The CDR3 extends over 16 amino acids.

This clonotype was obtained from a man between 18 and 35 years old with acute or convalescent COVID-19. Sequencing was performed on peripheral blood. The gene calls are TRBV5-4 and TRBJ2-5; TRBD2 agrees at 8 bases. For the CDR3, the DNA is TGTGCCAGCAGCTCCCGACGGGGACTAGTGGGTGAGACCCAGTACTTC. It is translated as CASSSRRGLVGETQYF.